This is a list of T cell receptor beta chains from one sample in a study of T cell changes during pregnancy in multiple sclerosis. This table comes from immunoSEQ multiplex PCR, and its TCRdb copy is limited to in-frame clones, with some not included. This sample carries tens of thousands of clones, approximately 95% of them seen once, and the ten largest clones take 2.5% to 4%. The starting material was CD8+ T cells from peripheral blood mononuclear cells, obtained in the second trimester of pregnancy. These receptors were taken from a female donor with multiple sclerosis, enrolled in a pregnancy study. Each CDR3 is given with its conserved first and last residue. D genes are given only for firm matches. Expanded clones get a size class; other rows say once, few or many, or leave the size out.

clone size,J gene,D gene,V gene,CDR3 protein,CDR3 DNA
NA,TRBJ2-3,TRBD1,TRBV19,CASIGQGSTDTQYF,TGTGCCAGTATAGGACAGGGTAGCACAGATACGCAGTATTTT
NA,TRBJ1-2,TRBD1,TRBV10-3,CAISDPGTGDGLYGYTF,TGTGCCATCAGTGATCCCGGGACAGGGGATGGTCTCTATGGCTACACCTTC
once,TRBJ2-7,NA,TRBV11-2,CASSLTAHSYEQYF,TGTGCCAGCAGCTTGACAGCCCACTCCTACGAGCAGTACTTC
NA,TRBJ1-4,NA,TRBV21-1,CARGREGRLYEKLFF,TGTGCCAGGGGCAGGGAGGGAAGACTCTATGAAAAACTGTTTTTT
once,TRBJ1-5,NA,TRBV27,CASSSGKLSNQPQHF,TGTGCCAGCAGTTCGGGAAAACTGAGCAATCAGCCCCAGCATTTT
NA,TRBJ2-1,TRBD1,TRBV5-4,CASSSWTGINLDEQFF,TGTGCCAGCAGCTCCTGGACAGGGATAAATTTGGATGAGCAGTTCTTC
NA,TRBJ2-2,TRBD1,TRBV4-1,CASSRVGTGANTGELFF,TGCGCCAGCAGCCGAGTGGGGACAGGGGCGAACACCGGGGAGCTGTTTTTT
NA,TRBJ1-4,NA,TRBV4-1,CASSQGQVHEKLFF,TGCGCCAGCAGCCAAGGGCAGGTTCATGAAAAACTGTTTTTT
NA,TRBJ1-2,TRBD1,TRBV5-6,CASSPPNRGINYGYTF,TGTGCCAGCAGCCCGCCGAACAGGGGAATTAACTATGGCTACACCTTC
once,TRBJ2-1,NA,TRBV7-9,CASSLGAKEQFF,TGTGCCAGCAGCTTAGGGGCTAAGGAGCAGTTCTTC
NA,TRBJ1-2,TRBD1,TRBV7-2,CASSFGTGTANYGYTF,TGTGCCAGCAGCTTCGGGACAGGGACTGCAAACTATGGCTACACCTTC
NA,TRBJ1-2,NA,TRBV21-1,CASSKRGTGVFLDYGYTF,TGTGCCAGCAGCAAACGGGGGACAGGGGTTTTTCTCGACTATGGCTACACCTTC
NA,TRBJ2-2,NA,TRBV9,CASSPGTGELFF,TGTGCCAGCAGCCCGGGCACCGGGGAGCTGTTTTTT
NA,TRBJ1-1,NA,TRBV28,CASSFAGLNTEAFF,TGTGCCAGCAGTTTTGCGGGACTAAACACTGAAGCTTTCTTT
few,TRBJ1-4,NA,TRBV19,CASSLREAVATNEKLFF,TGTGCCAGTAGTCTCCGGGAGGCTGTTGCAACTAATGAAAAACTGTTTTTT
NA,TRBJ1-1,NA,TRBV2,CASSEYRVRVTEAFF,TGTGCCAGCAGCGAGTACAGGGTACGGGTTACTGAAGCTTTCTTT
NA,TRBJ2-7,TRBD2,TRBV19,CASSPLAGTSGRAGDEQYF,TGTGCCAGTAGCCCCCTTGCCGGGACTAGCGGGAGGGCCGGCGACGAGCAGTACTTC
NA,TRBJ1-2,NA,TRBV5-6,CASSLGRLYGYTF,TGTGCCAGCAGCTTGGGCAGGCTCTATGGCTACACCTTC
NA,TRBJ1-2,TRBD1,TRBV27,CASGRTGGAYGYTF,TGTGCCAGCGGCCGGACAGGGGGGGCCTATGGCTACACCTTC
NA,TRBJ2-3,TRBD1,TRBV27,CASSSWTGSTDTQYF,TGTGCCAGCAGTTCCTGGACAGGGAGCACAGATACGCAGTATTTT
NA,TRBJ1-3,TRBD1,TRBV7-2,CASSARTGPGNTIYF,TGTGCCAGCAGCGCTCGGACAGGGCCTGGAAACACCATATATTTT
NA,TRBJ1-1,TRBD1,TRBV4-3,CASSQDLAGGLKDTEAFF,TGCGCCAGCAGCCAAGATCTGGCAGGGGGCTTAAAGGACACTGAAGCTTTCTTT
NA,TRBJ2-1,NA,TRBV27,CASRSLNEQFF,TGTGCCAGCAGGTCCCTCAATGAGCAGTTCTTC
once,TRBJ2-7,NA,TRBV19,CASMQGLNEQYF,TGTGCCAGTATGCAGGGTTTGAACGAGCAGTACTTC
NA,TRBJ2-7,NA,TRBV15,CATSRDLQDYEQYF,TGTGCCACCAGCAGAGACCTTCAGGACTACGAGCAGTACTTC
NA,TRBJ1-1,NA,TRBV29-1,CSVEWGGAEAFF,TGCAGCGTTGAGTGGGGGGGGGCTGAAGCTTTCTTT
NA,TRBJ1-2,TRBD1,TRBV9,CASSERPTGNYGYTF,TGTGCCAGCAGCGAGAGGCCGACAGGGAACTATGGCTACACCTTC
NA,TRBJ1-2,NA,TRBV5-1,CASRSVDSEANYGYTF,TGCGCCAGCAGATCCGTAGACAGCGAGGCTAACTATGGCTACACCTTC
NA,TRBJ2-1,TRBD2,TRBV6-4,CASSETSGGNEQFF,TGTGCCAGCAGTGAGACTAGCGGGGGGAATGAGCAGTTCTTC
NA,TRBJ2-7,NA,TRBV6-1,CASSEVGLGDEQYF,TGTGCCAGCAGTGAAGTTGGACTTGGGGACGAGCAGTACTTC
NA,TRBJ2-7,TRBD2,TRBV2,CASLAGVGFYEQYF,TGTGCCAGCCTAGCGGGAGTTGGTTTTTACGAGCAGTACTTC
NA,TRBJ2-1,TRBD1,TRBV15,CATSPGQGINNEQFF,TGTGCCACCTCACCGGGACAGGGGATCAACAATGAGCAGTTCTTC
NA,TRBJ2-1,TRBD2,TRBV11-2,CASSFLADSYNEQFF,TGTGCCAGCAGCTTCCTAGCGGATTCCTACAATGAGCAGTTCTTC
NA,TRBJ1-1,TRBD1,TRBV14,CASSLPRDRGGAFF,TGTGCCAGCAGCCTCCCGAGGGACAGGGGGGGAGCTTTCTTT
NA,TRBJ2-7,TRBD2,TRBV6-6,CASSYSRTSGIDEQYF,TGTGCCAGCAGTTACTCGCGGACTAGCGGGATTGACGAGCAGTACTTC
NA,TRBJ2-7,NA,TRBV7-8,CASSLGPGSREQYF,TGTGCCAGCAGCTTAGGTCCCGGGTCTCGAGAGCAGTACTTC
NA,TRBJ1-3,NA,TRBV4-1,CASSTANTIYF,TGCGCCAGCAGTACAGCCAACACCATATATTTT
NA,TRBJ2-1,TRBD1,TRBV4-1,CASSQEQGSNEQFF,TGCGCCAGCAGCCAAGAACAGGGGAGCAATGAGCAGTTCTTC
NA,TRBJ2-5,TRBD1,TRBV10-3,CATMPNRGLQETQYF,TGTGCCACCATGCCAAACAGGGGCCTGCAAGAGACCCAGTACTTC
NA,TRBJ2-7,NA,TRBV7-8,CASSPTGSSSYEQYF,TGTGCCAGCAGCCCCACAGGGTCAAGCTCCTACGAGCAGTACTTC
NA,TRBJ1-2,NA,TRBV11-2,CASSFGGSNYGYTF,TGTGCCAGCAGCTTCGGGGGGAGTAACTATGGCTACACCTTC
NA,TRBJ1-5,NA,TRBV19,CASSMAGAAQHF,TGTGCCAGTAGTATGGCGGGGGCGGCCCAGCATTTT
NA,TRBJ2-5,NA,TRBV5-1,CASSLGQNQETQYF,TGCGCCAGCAGCTTGGGACAGAACCAAGAGACCCAGTACTTC
NA,TRBJ2-1,NA,TRBV19,CASSMGLERSNEQFF,TGTGCCAGTAGTATGGGTCTAGAGAGGTCCAATGAGCAGTTCTTC
NA,TRBJ2-4,TRBD1,TRBV2,CASSEGRGQAGGKNIQYF,TGTGCCAGCAGTGAAGGCAGGGGACAGGCTGGTGGCAAAAACATTCAGTACTTC
NA,TRBJ2-7,NA,TRBV4-1,CASSQGEASSYEQYF,TGCGCCAGCAGCCAAGGGGAGGCTAGCTCCTACGAGCAGTACTTC
NA,TRBJ2-3,NA,TRBV9,CASSVGLTDTQYF,TGTGCCAGCAGCGTAGGACTGACAGACACGCAGTATTTT
NA,TRBJ2-7,NA,TRBV2,CASSEGPEQYF,TGTGCCAGCAGTGAAGGGCCCGAGCAGTACTTC
NA,TRBJ1-3,NA,TRBV18,CASSPSVNTIYF,TGTGCCAGCTCACCGTCGGTTAACACCATATATTTT
NA,TRBJ2-2,NA,TRBV7-9,CASSPGPGELFF,TGTGCCAGCAGCCCTGGGCCCGGGGAGCTGTTTTTT
NA,TRBJ2-7,TRBD1,TRBV27,CASRPGQGVVEQYF,TGTGCCAGCAGGCCGGGACAGGGGGTGGTAGAGCAGTACTTC
NA,TRBJ2-7,NA,TRBV28,CASRSPERFYEQYF,TGTGCCAGCAGGTCCCCGGAGCGGTTCTACGAGCAGTACTTC
NA,TRBJ2-1,TRBD2,TRBV30,CAWSVGLAGVEQFF,TGTGCCTGGAGTGTAGGACTAGCGGGAGTTGAGCAGTTCTTC
NA,TRBJ2-1,TRBD2,TRBV6-1,CASSEFGLAAYNEQFF,TGTGCCAGCAGTGAATTTGGACTAGCTGCATACAATGAGCAGTTCTTC
NA,TRBJ1-2,TRBD1,TRBV27,CASSWQGVMGGYTF,TGTGCCAGCAGTTGGCAGGGGGTAATGGGTGGCTACACCTTC
NA,TRBJ2-1,NA,TRBV19,CASSIFGGRGDEQFF,TGTGCCAGTAGTATTTTTGGAGGCAGGGGCGATGAGCAGTTCTTC
few,TRBJ2-2,NA,TRBV6-1,CASSEIGDTGELFF,TGTGCCAGCAGTGAAATCGGGGACACCGGGGAGCTGTTTTTT
NA,TRBJ2-7,NA,TRBV5-6,CASSLTGSYEQYF,TGTGCCAGCAGCTTAACAGGGTCCTACGAGCAGTACTTC
NA,TRBJ2-4,TRBD1,TRBV6-5,CASSPQGAMGNIQYF,TGTGCCAGCAGTCCGCAGGGGGCGATGGGAAACATTCAGTACTTC
NA,TRBJ1-4,TRBD1,TRBV15,CATSSGSGQSIEKLFF,TGTGCCACCAGCAGTGGTTCGGGACAGTCCATTGAAAAACTGTTTTTT